The text below deals with one T cell receptor beta chain. The authors' processing: Amplification from reference gene primers served as the basis for estimated nucleated cell counts. The method was immunoSEQ multiplex PCR; TCRdb's version includes in-frame clones alone and lacks a portion of them. The V and J calls and the clone size are those of that table, but D and trimming were determined from the DNA. The table lists over 120,000 clones, about 88% of them singletons. The sample comes from a study of blood T cell repertoires in COVID-19. Across the study: The United States, Italy and Spain supplied acute and convalescent COVID-19 samples. Sources were T cells, B-cell-depleted T cells, or PBMCs; the material itself was cDNA or gDNA.

The V segment lost 6 bases and the J segment 3 bases; nucleotides outside the gene matches: 8. CDR1 SEHNR and CDR2 FQNEAQ come from the germline V gene (reference sequence). This CDR3 has 14 residues. V is TRBV7-9 and J is TRBJ2-7; 7 nucleotides agree with TRBD1. The origin of this receptor is a human donor with acute or convalescent COVID-19. The donor label of this sample is uncertain. The source material was peripheral blood. The CDR3 reads CASRAGGLVYEQYF. For the CDR3, the DNA is TGTGCCAGCAGAGCAGGGGGTTTAGTCTACGAGCAGTACTTC.